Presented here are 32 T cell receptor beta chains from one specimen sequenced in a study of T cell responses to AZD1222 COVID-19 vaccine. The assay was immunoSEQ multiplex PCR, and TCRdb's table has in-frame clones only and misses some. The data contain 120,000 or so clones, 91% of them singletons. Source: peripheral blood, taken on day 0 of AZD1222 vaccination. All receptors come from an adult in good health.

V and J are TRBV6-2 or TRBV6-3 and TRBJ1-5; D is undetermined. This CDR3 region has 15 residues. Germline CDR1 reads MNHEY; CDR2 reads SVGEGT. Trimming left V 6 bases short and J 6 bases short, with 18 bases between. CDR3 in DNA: TGTGCCAGCAGCCAATGGGATCTCAGAGGTCAGCCCCAGCATTTT. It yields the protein CASSQWDLRGQPQHF.

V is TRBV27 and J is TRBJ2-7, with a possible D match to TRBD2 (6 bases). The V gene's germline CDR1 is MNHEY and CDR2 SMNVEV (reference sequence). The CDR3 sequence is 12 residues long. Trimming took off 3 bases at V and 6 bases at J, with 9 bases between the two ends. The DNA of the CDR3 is TGTGCCAGCAGTTTTCGCGGGGCCGAGCAGTACTTC. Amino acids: CASSFRGAEQYF.

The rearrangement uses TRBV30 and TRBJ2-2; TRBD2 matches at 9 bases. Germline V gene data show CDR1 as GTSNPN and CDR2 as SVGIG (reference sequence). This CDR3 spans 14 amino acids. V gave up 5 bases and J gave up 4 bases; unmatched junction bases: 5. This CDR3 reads CAWSGTSITGELFF. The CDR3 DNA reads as TGTGCCTGGTCCGGGACTAGCATCACCGGGGAGCTGTTTTTT.

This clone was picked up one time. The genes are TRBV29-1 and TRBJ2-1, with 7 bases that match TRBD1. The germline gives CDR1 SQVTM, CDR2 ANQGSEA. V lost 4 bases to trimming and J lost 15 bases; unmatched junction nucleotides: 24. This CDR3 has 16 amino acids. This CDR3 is CSVAVTTGTDPKAPFF. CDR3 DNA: TGCAGCGTTGCTGTTACAACCGGGACAGACCCCAAGGCTCCGTTCTTC.

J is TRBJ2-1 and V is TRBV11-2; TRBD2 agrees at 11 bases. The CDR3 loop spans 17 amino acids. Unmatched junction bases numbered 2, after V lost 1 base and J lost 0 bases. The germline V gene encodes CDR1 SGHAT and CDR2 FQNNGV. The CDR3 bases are TGTGCCAGCAGCTTAGTAACTAGCGGGAGCTCCTACAATGAGCAGTTCTTC. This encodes CASSLVTSGSSYNEQFF. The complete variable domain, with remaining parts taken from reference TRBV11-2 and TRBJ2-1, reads EAGVAQSPRYKIIEKRQSVAFWCNPISGHATLYWYQQILGQGPKLLIQFQNNGVVDDSQLPKDRFSAERLKGVDSTLKIQPAKLEDSAVYLCASSLVTSGSSYNEQFFGPGTRLTVL.

Here the CDR3 DNA reads TGCGCCAGCAGAGGACTAGCGGGAGCTAAAGAGCAGTTCTTC. This translates into CASRGLAGAKEQFF. This chain joins TRBV10-2 and TRBJ2-1; 13 bases match TRBD2. Germline V gene data show CDR1 as WSHSY and CDR2 as SAAADI. The V and J ends lost 6 bases and 10 bases, in that order; junction bases with no gene match: 6. The CDR3 has 14 residues.

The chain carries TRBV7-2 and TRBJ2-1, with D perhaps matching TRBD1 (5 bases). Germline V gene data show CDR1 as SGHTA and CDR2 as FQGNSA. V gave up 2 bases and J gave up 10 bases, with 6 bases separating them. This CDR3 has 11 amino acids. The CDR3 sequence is CASSLRTEQFF. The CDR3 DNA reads TGTGCCAGCAGCTTAAGGACAGAGCAGTTCTTC.

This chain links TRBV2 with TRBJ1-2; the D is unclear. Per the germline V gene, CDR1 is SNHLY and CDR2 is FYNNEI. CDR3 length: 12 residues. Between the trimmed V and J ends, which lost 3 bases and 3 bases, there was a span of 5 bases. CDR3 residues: CASSETDYGYTF. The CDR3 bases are TGTGCCAGCAGTGAGACGGACTATGGCTACACCTTC.

CDR3 bases: TGTGCCACCAGTGATTTTACTAGCGGCACCGGGGAGCTGTTTTTT. The encoded protein is CATSDFTSGTGELFF. J is TRBJ2-2 and V is TRBV24-1, with 8 bases lining up with TRBD2. This CDR3 region has 15 residues. Trimming cost V 1 base and J 4 bases; bases outside gene matches: 1. Looked up from germline, CDR1 is KGHDR and CDR2 is SFDVKD.

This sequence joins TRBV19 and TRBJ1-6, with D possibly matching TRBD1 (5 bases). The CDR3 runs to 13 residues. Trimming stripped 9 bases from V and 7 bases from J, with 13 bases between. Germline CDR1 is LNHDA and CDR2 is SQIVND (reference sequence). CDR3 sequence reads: CASSGTLNSPLHF. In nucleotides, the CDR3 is TGTGCCAGCTCCGGGACCCTAAATTCACCCCTCCACTTT. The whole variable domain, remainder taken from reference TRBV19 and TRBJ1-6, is DGGITQSPKYLFRKEGQNVTLSCEQNLNHDAMYWYRQDPGQGLRLIYYSQIVNDFQKGDIAEGYSVSREKKESFPLTVTSAQKNPTAFYLCASSGTLNSPLHFGNGTRLTVT.

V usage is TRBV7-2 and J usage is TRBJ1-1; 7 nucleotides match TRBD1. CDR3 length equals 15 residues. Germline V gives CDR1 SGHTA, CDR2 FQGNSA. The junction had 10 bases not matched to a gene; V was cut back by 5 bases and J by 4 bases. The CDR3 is CASSQQGTLGTEAFF. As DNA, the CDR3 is TGTGCCAGCAGCCAACAGGGGACCCTGGGCACTGAAGCTTTCTTT.

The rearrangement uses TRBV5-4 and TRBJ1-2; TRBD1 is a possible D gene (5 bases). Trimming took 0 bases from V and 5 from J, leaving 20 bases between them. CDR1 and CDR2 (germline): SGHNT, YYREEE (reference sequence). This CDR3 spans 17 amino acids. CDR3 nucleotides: TGTGCCAGCAGCTTGGGCGGGGGACGGGGCAATATATATGGCTACACCTTC. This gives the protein CASSLGGGRGNIYGYTF.

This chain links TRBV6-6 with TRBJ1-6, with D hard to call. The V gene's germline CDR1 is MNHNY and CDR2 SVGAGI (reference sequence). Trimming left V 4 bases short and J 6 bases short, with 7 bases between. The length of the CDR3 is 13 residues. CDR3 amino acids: CASSSPPNSPLHF. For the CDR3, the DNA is TGTGCCAGCAGTTCCCCTCCTAATTCACCCCTCCACTTT.

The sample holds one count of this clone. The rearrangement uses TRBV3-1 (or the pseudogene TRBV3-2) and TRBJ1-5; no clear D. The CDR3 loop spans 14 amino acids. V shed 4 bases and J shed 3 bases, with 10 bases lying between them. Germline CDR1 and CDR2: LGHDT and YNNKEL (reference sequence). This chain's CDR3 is CASSPGGYNQPQHF. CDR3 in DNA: TGTGCCAGCAGCCCAGGTGGGTACAATCAGCCCCAGCATTTT.

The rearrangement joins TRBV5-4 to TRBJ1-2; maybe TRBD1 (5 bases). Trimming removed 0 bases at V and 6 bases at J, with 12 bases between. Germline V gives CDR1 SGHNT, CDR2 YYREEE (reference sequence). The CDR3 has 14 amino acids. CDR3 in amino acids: CASSLALKGDGYTF. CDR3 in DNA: TGTGCCAGCAGCTTGGCTCTTAAAGGGGATGGCTACACCTTC.

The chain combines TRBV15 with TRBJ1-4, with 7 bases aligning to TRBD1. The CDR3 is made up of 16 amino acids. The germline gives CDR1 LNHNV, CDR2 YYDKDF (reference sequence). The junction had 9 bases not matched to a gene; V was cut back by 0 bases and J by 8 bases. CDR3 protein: CATSREGPGTEEKLFF. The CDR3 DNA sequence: TGTGCCACCAGCAGAGAGGGACCCGGGACAGAGGAAAAACTGTTTTTT.

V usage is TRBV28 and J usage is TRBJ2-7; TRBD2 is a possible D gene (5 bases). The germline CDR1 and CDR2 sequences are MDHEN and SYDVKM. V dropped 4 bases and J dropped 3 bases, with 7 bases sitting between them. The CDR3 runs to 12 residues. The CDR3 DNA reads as TGTGCCAGCAGTTCGGGGAGCTACGAGCAGTACTTC. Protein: CASSSGSYEQYF. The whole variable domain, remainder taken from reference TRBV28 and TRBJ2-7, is DVKVTQSSRYLVKRTGEKVFLECVQDMDHENMFWYRQDPGLGLRLIYFSYDVKMKEKGDIPEGYSVSREKKERFSLILESASTNQTSMYLCASSSGSYEQYFGPGTRLTVT.

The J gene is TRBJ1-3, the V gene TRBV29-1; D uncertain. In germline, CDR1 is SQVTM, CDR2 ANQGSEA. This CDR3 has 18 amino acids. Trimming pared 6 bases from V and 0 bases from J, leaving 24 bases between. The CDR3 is CSVIPLESINPSGNTIYF. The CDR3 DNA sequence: TGCAGCGTAATACCCTTAGAGTCAATTAACCCCTCTGGAAACACCATATATTTT.

The CDR3 nucleotides read TGTGCCAGCAGCCTAGGGAGACTGTCTGGAAACACCATATATTTT. Its protein product is CASSLGRLSGNTIYF. J is TRBJ1-3 and V is TRBV3-1 (or the pseudogene TRBV3-2); D gene uncertain. V was pared by 4 bases and J by 1 base, with 11 bases between. The CDR3 consists of 15 residues. Germline CDR1 reads LGHDT; CDR2 reads YNNKEL (reference sequence).

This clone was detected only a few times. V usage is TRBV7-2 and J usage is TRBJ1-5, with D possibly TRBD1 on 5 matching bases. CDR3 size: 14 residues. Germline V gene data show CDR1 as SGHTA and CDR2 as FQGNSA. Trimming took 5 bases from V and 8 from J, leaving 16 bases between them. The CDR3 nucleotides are TGTGCCAGCAGCCCGAATGAACAGGTTGAGCCCCAGCATTTT. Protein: CASSPNEQVEPQHF.

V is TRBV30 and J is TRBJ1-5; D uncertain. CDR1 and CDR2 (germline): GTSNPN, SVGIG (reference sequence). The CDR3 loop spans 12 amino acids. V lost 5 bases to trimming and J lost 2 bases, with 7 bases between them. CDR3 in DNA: TGTGCCTGGGGGTCGGGCAATCAGCCCCAGCATTTT. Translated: CAWGSGNQPQHF.

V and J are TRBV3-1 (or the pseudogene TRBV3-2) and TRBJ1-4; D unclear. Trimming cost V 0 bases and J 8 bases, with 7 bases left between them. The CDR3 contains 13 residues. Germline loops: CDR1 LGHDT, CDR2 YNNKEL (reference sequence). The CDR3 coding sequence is TGTGCCAGCAGCCAAGATTGGAGAGAAAAACTGTTTTTT. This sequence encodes CASSQDWREKLFF.

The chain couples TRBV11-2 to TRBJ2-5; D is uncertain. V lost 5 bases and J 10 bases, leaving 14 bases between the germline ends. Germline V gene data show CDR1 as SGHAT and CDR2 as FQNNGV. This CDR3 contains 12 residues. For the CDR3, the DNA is TGTGCCAGCAGCGGGTTAATCTGGGGCCAGTACTTC. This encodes CASSGLIWGQYF.

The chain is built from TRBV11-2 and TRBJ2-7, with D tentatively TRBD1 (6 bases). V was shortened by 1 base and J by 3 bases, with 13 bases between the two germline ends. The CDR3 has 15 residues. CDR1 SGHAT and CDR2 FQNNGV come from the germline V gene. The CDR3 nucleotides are TGTGCCAGCAGCTTAGGGGTGGGACACCTCTACGAGCAGTACTTC. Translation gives CASSLGVGHLYEQYF.

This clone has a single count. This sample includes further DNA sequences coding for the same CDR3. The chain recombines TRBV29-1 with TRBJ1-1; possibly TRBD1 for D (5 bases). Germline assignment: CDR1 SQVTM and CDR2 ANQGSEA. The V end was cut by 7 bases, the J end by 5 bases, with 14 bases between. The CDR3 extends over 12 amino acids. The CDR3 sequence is CSAGHLGTEAFF. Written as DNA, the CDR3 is TGCAGCGCTGGACACCTAGGGACTGAAGCTTTCTTT.

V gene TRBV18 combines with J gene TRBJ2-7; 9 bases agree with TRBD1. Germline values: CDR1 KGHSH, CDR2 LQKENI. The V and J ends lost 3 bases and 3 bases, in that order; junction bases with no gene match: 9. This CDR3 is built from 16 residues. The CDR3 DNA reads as TGTGCCAGCTCACCCCCCACCGGGACAGGGATCTACGAGCAGTACTTC. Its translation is CASSPPTGTGIYEQYF.

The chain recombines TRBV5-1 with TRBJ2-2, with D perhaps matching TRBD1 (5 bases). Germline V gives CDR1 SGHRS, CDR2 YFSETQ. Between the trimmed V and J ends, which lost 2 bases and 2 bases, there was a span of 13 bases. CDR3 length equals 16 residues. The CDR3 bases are TGCGCCAGCAGCTTAGCCGCTGGGGCAAACACCGGGGAGCTGTTTTTT. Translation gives CASSLAAGANTGELFF.

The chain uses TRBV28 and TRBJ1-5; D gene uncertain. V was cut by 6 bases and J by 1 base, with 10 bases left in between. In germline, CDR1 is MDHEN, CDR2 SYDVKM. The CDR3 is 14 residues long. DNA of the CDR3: TGTGCCAGCAGACAAGGCGGGAGCAATCAGCCCCAGCATTTT. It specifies CASRQGGSNQPQHF.

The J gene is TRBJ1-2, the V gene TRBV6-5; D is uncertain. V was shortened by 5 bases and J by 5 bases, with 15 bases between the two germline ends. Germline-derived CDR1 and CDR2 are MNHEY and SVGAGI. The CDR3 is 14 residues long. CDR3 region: CASSLAGGEYGYTF. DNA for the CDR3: TGTGCCAGCAGTCTCGCGGGAGGCGAGTATGGCTACACCTTC.

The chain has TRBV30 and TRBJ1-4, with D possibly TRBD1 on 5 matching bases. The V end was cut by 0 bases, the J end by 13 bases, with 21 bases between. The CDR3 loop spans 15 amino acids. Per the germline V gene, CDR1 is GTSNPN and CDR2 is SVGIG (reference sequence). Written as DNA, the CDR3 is TGTGCCTGGAGTGTACCTTATGGGACCGGAAGTGGACTGTTTTTT. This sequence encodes CAWSVPYGTGSGLFF.

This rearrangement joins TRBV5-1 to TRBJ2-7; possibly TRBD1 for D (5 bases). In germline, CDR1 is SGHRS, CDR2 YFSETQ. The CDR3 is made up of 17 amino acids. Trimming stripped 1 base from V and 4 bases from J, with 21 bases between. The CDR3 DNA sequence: TGCGCCAGCAGCTTGATGGATCAGGGATTCTACCAATACGAGCAGTACTTC. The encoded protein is CASSLMDQGFYQYEQYF.

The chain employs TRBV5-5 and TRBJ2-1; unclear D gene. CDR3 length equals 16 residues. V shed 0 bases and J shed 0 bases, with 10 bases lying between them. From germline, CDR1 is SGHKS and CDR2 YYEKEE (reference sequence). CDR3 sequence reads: CASSLEWGSSYNEQFF. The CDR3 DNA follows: TGTGCCAGCAGCTTGGAGTGGGGTTCCTCCTACAATGAGCAGTTCTTC.